The clone carrying this T cell receptor (beta chain) was recorded at least ten times. The CDR3 length is 14 residues. Trimming stripped 3 bases from V and 0 bases from J, with 6 bases between. The germline V gene encodes CDR1 SNHLY and CDR2 FYNNEI. TCRdb reprocessed the RT-PCR reads with MiXCR, giving one entry per CDR3 protein. The sample lists hundreds of thousands of distinct CDR3 sequences, roughly 16% seen once, with 6.5% to 7.5% in the top ten. This sample is drawn from a study of patients and donors after allogeneic stem cell transplantation. The sequence was collected from a human donor who was either an allogeneic HSCT recipient or a stem cell or donor lymphocyte infusion donor (not recorded which). It is not recorded whose cells these are; they may come from a transplant donor. The sample comprised blood, either unsorted or a sorted T cell fraction (not recorded which). J is TRBJ1-5 and V is TRBV2; D is uncertain. In DNA form, the CDR3 reads TGTGCCAGCAGTGATGGTTATAGCAATCAGCCCCAGCATTTT. This codes for CASSDGYSNQPQHF.